Presented here are 14 T cell receptor beta chains from one specimen sequenced in a study of T cell responses to AZD1222 COVID-19 vaccine. Repertoires were generated with immunoSEQ multiplex PCR, while TCRdb's copy carries only in-frame clones and drops some. The data contain about 84,000 clones, around 87% of them singletons. The sequenced sample was peripheral blood, obtained on day 0 of AZD1222 vaccination. These receptors all come from an adult in good health.

The chain is built from TRBV18 and TRBJ2-2; D is possibly TRBD1 or TRBD2 (5 bases each). CDR1 and CDR2 from the germline V gene are KGHSH and LQKENI. Trimming shortened V by 2 bases and J by 0 bases, and 13 bases separated the two germline ends. The CDR3 consists of 17 residues. The CDR3 spells CASSPLPGRTNTGELFF. Written as DNA, the CDR3 is TGTGCCAGCTCACCATTACCGGGACGGACGAACACCGGGGAGCTGTTTTTT.

The chain combines TRBV7-2 with TRBJ2-1; no clear D gene. Trimming stripped 4 bases from V and 5 bases from J, with 9 bases between. The CDR3 is made up of 13 amino acids. Germline CDR1 SGHTA, CDR2 FQGNSA. In DNA form, the CDR3 reads TGTGCCAGCAGCTCCGGACGAGACAATGAGCAGTTCTTC. This encodes CASSSGRDNEQFF.

The chain employs TRBV5-5 and TRBJ2-5; D gene ambiguous. Germline CDR1 is SGHKS and CDR2 is YYEKEE (reference sequence). V gave up 4 bases and J gave up 4 bases, with 11 bases separating them. The CDR3 contains 13 residues. CDR3 sequence: CASSDQPGETQYF. CDR3 coding DNA: TGTGCCAGCAGCGATCAGCCGGGAGAGACCCAGTACTTC.

This rearrangement joins TRBV27 to TRBJ2-2; no definite D call. Trimming stripped 3 bases from V and 0 bases from J, with 14 bases between. This CDR3 is 17 amino acids long. Germline V CDR1 and CDR2: MNHEY, SMNVEV (reference sequence). The DNA of the CDR3 is TGTGCCAGCAGTTTCCACGCGGAAGCCGCGAACACCGGGGAGCTGTTTTTT. Its protein product is CASSFHAEAANTGELFF.

This chain joins TRBV9 and TRBJ1-4; 7 bases fit TRBD1. V shed 0 bases and J 4 bases; nucleotides not matched to a gene: 12. Germline V gene lookup returns CDR1 SGDLS and CDR2 YYNGEE. CDR3 length: 18 residues. The CDR3 nucleotides read TGTGCCAGCAGCGTAGCTATTTCGGCGGGACAGAATAATGAAAAACTGTTTTTT. It yields the protein CASSVAISAGQNNEKLFF.

The chain uses TRBV30 and TRBJ2-2; D could derive from TRBD1 or TRBD2 (5 bases each). V dropped 0 bases and J dropped 7 bases, with 9 bases sitting between them. The germline CDR1 and CDR2 sequences are GTSNPN and SVGIG (reference sequence). This CDR3 region has 13 residues. The CDR3 spells CAWSVGVVGELFF. CDR3 in DNA: TGTGCCTGGAGTGTGGGGGTTGTCGGGGAGCTGTTTTTT.

V gene TRBV19 combines with J gene TRBJ2-5; a weak D match, TRBD1 (6 bases). Germline CDR1 and CDR2: LNHDA and SQIVND (reference sequence). V lost 5 bases and J 5 bases, leaving 12 bases between the germline ends. The CDR3 sequence is 13 residues long. As DNA, the CDR3 is TGTGCCAGTAGTTCCGGGACACCCGAGACCCAGTACTTC. Protein: CASSSGTPETQYF.

The chain carries TRBV7-2 and TRBJ2-5; D perhaps matches TRBD2 (6 bases). Germline-derived CDR1 and CDR2 are SGHTA and FQGNSA. The CDR3 consists of 14 residues. Trimming cost V 1 base and J 1 base, with 7 bases left between them. As DNA, the CDR3 is TGTGCCAGCAGCTTAGTGGGAGGCCAAGAGACCCAGTACTTC. This encodes CASSLVGGQETQYF.

V usage is TRBV5-4 and J usage is TRBJ2-7; a possible D gene is TRBD1 (5 bases). V was shortened by 3 bases and J by 6 bases, with 19 bases between the two germline ends. CDR3 size: 15 residues. The V gene's germline CDR1 is SGHNT and CDR2 YYREEE (reference sequence). CDR3 loop: CASSYRPSGQAEQYF. For the CDR3, the DNA is TGTGCCAGCAGCTACCGGCCGTCAGGGCAAGCCGAGCAGTACTTC.

V gene TRBV4-2 combines with J gene TRBJ2-5; the match to TRBD2 covers 9 bases. Trimming cost V 1 base and J 5 bases; bases outside gene matches: 5. The germline V gene has CDR1 LGHNA and CDR2 YNFKEQ. This CDR3 comprises 15 residues. The CDR3 loop reads CASSQGAGGPETQYF. The CDR3 DNA is TGTGCCAGCAGCCAAGGGGCGGGAGGGCCGGAGACCCAGTACTTC.

A single count supports this clone. The rearrangement joins TRBV15 to TRBJ1-4, with unresolved D. CDR3 length equals 13 residues. Looked up from germline, CDR1 is LNHNV and CDR2 is YYDKDF (reference sequence). Trimming shortened V by 0 bases and J by 8 bases, and 7 bases separated the two germline ends. This CDR3 reads CATSRDVLEKLFF. As DNA, the CDR3 is TGTGCCACCAGCAGAGATGTACTCGAAAAACTGTTTTTT.

The rearrangement joins TRBV28 to TRBJ1-2, with D hard to call. This CDR3 is 15 amino acids long. Germline CDR1 and CDR2: MDHEN and SYDVKM. Trimming removed 2 bases at V and 6 bases at J, with 16 bases between. In DNA form, the CDR3 reads TGTGCCAGCAGTTTACCCAGTTCCCCTGAACATGGCTACACCTTC. Protein product: CASSLPSSPEHGYTF.

The V gene is TRBV29-1, the J gene TRBJ1-3; D is unclear. From germline, CDR1 is SQVTM and CDR2 ANQGSEA. This CDR3 has 13 amino acids. Trimming took 7 bases from V and 3 from J, leaving 13 bases between them. For the CDR3, the DNA is TGCAGCGCAGCGCATACTGTTGGAAACACCATATATTTT. Its translation is CSAAHTVGNTIYF.

V and J are TRBV2 and TRBJ2-1; weak D call: TRBD2 (6 bases). Germline V gene lookup returns CDR1 SNHLY and CDR2 FYNNEI. Trimming removed 2 bases at V and 7 bases at J, with 12 bases between. CDR3 length: 14 amino acids. CDR3 sequence (DNA): TGTGCCAGCAGTGAACCTTGGGGGAGGAATGAGCAGTTCTTC. It translates to CASSEPWGRNEQFF. Using reference TRBV2 and TRBJ2-1 for the parts outside the CDR3, the full variable domain is EPEVTQTPSHQVTQMGQEVILRCVPISNHLYFYWYRQILGQKVEFLVSFYNNEISEKSEIFDDQFSVERPDGSNFTLKIRSTKLEDSAMYFCASSEPWGRNEQFFGPGTRLTVL.